The T cell receptor (beta chain) described here comes from a study of beta chain features in type 1 diabetes. Study in general: Cell yields, gender and age were comparable in patients and healthy donors. Study conclusions and caveats: Compared to healthy donors, patients appeared to have naive, central memory and Treg TCRB repertoires that were more alike. Any role of HLA type in TCRB rearrangement remained unresolved here.

One heparinised draw, averaging about 0.11 L, was taken per donor. Details on this clone: Its antigen is undetermined.

Germline-derived CDR1 and CDR2 are MNHNS and SASEGT. The CDR3 has 14 amino acids. Between the trimmed V and J ends, which lost 6 bases and 5 bases, there was a span of 16 bases. All of the isolated RNA was reverse transcribed, so expressed TCRB transcripts were sequenced. Produced via immunoSEQ multiplex PCR; TCRdb's table is partial and in-frame only. The data contain under 450,000 clones, about 15% of them seen just once; the ten biggest clones take up around 0.035%. The sequencing input was naive CD4+ T cells from blood. This chain joins TRBV6-1 and TRBJ2-5, with D tentatively TRBD2 (7 bases). The sequence was collected from a man younger than 45 in good health. The CDR3 is CASRLRGGPETQYF. For the CDR3, the DNA is TGTGCCAGCAGGCTGAGGGGGGGCCCGGAGACCCAGTACTTC.